One sample yielded the 25 T cell receptor beta chains listed below, sequenced in a study of blood T cell repertoires in COVID-19 (dated by TCRdb to 2018 to 2020). The library was prepared using the immunoSEQ multiplex PCR assay. Not all clones reach the TCRdb copy of this immuneACCESS table, which keeps in-frame sequences only. Checked studies attribute under half of the gap to unresolved V genes and leave the rest unexplained. Within this sample are around 370,000 clones, with 88% of them counted one time only. The top ten clonotypes cover about 7.3% of the sample. Material: peripheral blood. These receptors were obtained from a woman in her 70s with COVID-19, enrolled during active disease.

The chain carries TRBV11-3 and TRBJ2-1; no clear D gene. Germline assignment: CDR1 SGHNT and CDR2 YENEEA. V was cut by 4 bases and J by 0 bases, with 4 bases left in between. This CDR3 has 13 residues. CDR3 DNA sequence: TGTGCCAGCAGCTCGAGCTCCTACAATGAGCAGTTCTTC. Amino acids: CASSSSSYNEQFF. The full variable domain, with the rest looked up from reference TRBV11-3 and TRBJ2-1, is EAGVVQSPRYKIIEKKQPVAFWCNPISGHNTLYWYLQNLGQGPELLIRYENEEAVDDSQLPKDRFSAERLKGVDSTLKIQPAELGDSAVYLCASSSSSYNEQFFGPGTRLTVL.

The V call is TRBV7-7, the J call TRBJ2-5; 9 nucleotides line up with TRBD2. The CDR3 is 15 residues long. The V segment lost 3 bases and the J segment 4 bases; nucleotides outside the gene matches: 6. Germline V lookup: CDR1 SSHAT, CDR2 FNYEAQ (reference sequence). CDR3: CASSLQRGVRETQYF. The CDR3 DNA reads TGTGCCAGCAGCTTGCAGCGGGGGGTTCGAGAGACCCAGTACTTC. Full variable domain (rest looked up from reference TRBV7-7 and TRBJ2-5): GAGVSQSPRYKVTKRGQDVTLRCDPISSHATLYWYQQALGQGPEFLTYFNYEAQPDKSGLPSDRFSAERPEGSISTLTIQRTEQRDSAMYRCASSLQRGVRETQYFGPGTRLLVL.

About this clone: Within the sample, other DNA sequences also encode this same CDR3. The chain links TRBV10-3 to TRBJ1-1; tentative D call: TRBD1 (5 bases). Deletions cut 6 bases from V and 3 bases from J, with 5 bases between. CDR1 and CDR2 (germline): ENHRY, SYGVKD. The CDR3 has 11 amino acids. The CDR3: CAIRTDTEAFF. For the CDR3, the DNA is TGTGCCATCAGGACAGACACTGAAGCTTTCTTT.

The chain has TRBV18 and TRBJ1-2; TRBD1 matches 7 bases. This CDR3 spans 17 amino acids. Germline CDR1 KGHSH, CDR2 LQKENI. The ends lost 6 bases at V and 4 bases at J; junction bases unmatched: 17. CDR3 bases: TGTGCCAGCTCCAACGTAGGGGGCGCAGGCTTCGGCTATGGCTACACCTTC. Residues: CASSNVGGAGFGYGYTF.

CDR3 loop: CATSGGLDTQYF. In nucleotides, the CDR3 is TGTGCCACCAGTGGAGGGTTGGATACGCAGTATTTT. V gene TRBV24-1 combines with J gene TRBJ2-3, with D perhaps TRBD2 (5 bases). Germline V CDR1 and CDR2: KGHDR, SFDVKD. Trimming pared 5 bases from V and 6 bases from J, leaving 8 bases between. The CDR3 has 12 residues.

The CDR3 loop reads CASSRDNSGNTIYF. CDR3 bases: TGTGCCAGCAGCCGGGACAACTCTGGAAACACCATATATTTT. This sequence joins TRBV6-2 or TRBV6-3 and TRBJ1-3; D may be TRBD1 (6 bases). The CDR3 sequence is 14 residues long. The V gene's germline CDR1 is MNHEY and CDR2 SVGEGT. Trimming cost V 6 bases and J 0 bases, with 9 bases left between them.

The chain couples TRBV29-1 to TRBJ1-2; TRBD1 matches at 7 bases. This CDR3 is 14 amino acids long. The V and J ends lost 0 bases and 2 bases, in that order; junction bases with no gene match: 3. The germline V gene encodes CDR1 SQVTM and CDR2 ANQGSEA. The CDR3 DNA follows: TGCAGCGTTGAAGATAAGGACAGGAACTATGGCTACACCTTC. As protein: CSVEDKDRNYGYTF. Full variable domain (missing parts from reference TRBV29-1 and TRBJ1-2): SAVISQKPSRDICQRGTSLTIQCQVDSQVTMMFWYRQQPGQSLTLIATANQGSEATYESGFVIDKFPISRPNLTFSTLTVSNMSPEDSSIYLCSVEDKDRNYGYTFGSGTRLTVV.

The chain links TRBV19 to TRBJ1-1, with D possibly TRBD1 on 6 matching bases. Deletions cut 6 bases from V and 1 base from J, with 9 bases between. This CDR3 is 13 amino acids long. Germline V gene sequence: CDR1 LNHDA, CDR2 SQIVND (reference sequence). The chain's CDR3 is CASRDRPNTEAFF. The CDR3 nucleotides are TGTGCCAGTAGGGACAGACCGAACACTGAAGCTTTCTTT.

V is TRBV5-1 and J is TRBJ1-4, with a tentative D call TRBD1 (5 bases). The CDR3 runs to 14 residues. Germline CDR1 SGHRS, CDR2 YFSETQ. V was cut by 3 bases and J by 8 bases, with 14 bases left in between. CDR3 DNA sequence: TGCGCCAGCAGCTGGCAGGGTGGGATGGAAAAACTGTTTTTT. Its translation: CASSWQGGMEKLFF.

V is TRBV4-2 and J is TRBJ1-2; possible D gene TRBD1, 6 bases. The V and J ends lost 4 bases and 6 bases respectively, with 21 bases between them. Germline V gene sequence: CDR1 LGHNA, CDR2 YNFKEQ. CDR3 length: 16 amino acids. The CDR3 nucleotides read TGTGCCAGCAGCCCGCTTCTTTCAGGGGCTACCGATGGCTACACCTTC. It specifies CASSPLLSGATDGYTF.

This chain joins TRBV4-3 and TRBJ1-2; D call uncertain. Germline CDR1 and CDR2: LGHNA and YSLEER. Trimming shortened V by 0 bases and J by 7 bases, and 12 bases separated the two germline ends. The CDR3 runs to 14 residues. This CDR3 reads CASSQDRGAGGYTF. DNA of the CDR3: TGCGCCAGCAGCCAAGATCGGGGAGCAGGTGGCTACACCTTC.

J is TRBJ1-6 and V is TRBV5-4; D may be TRBD1 (6 bases). V was clipped by 3 bases and J by 2 bases, with 15 bases between them. The CDR3 spans 17 residues. CDR1 SGHNT and CDR2 YYREEE come from the germline V gene (reference sequence). The DNA of the CDR3 is TGTGCCAGCAGCTCTATGACGGACAGCCCCTATAATTCACCCCTCCACTTT. This translates into CASSSMTDSPYNSPLHF.

This rearrangement joins TRBV2 to TRBJ2-7, with 8 nucleotides matching TRBD2. CDR1 is SNHLY, CDR2 FYNNEI, per germline. CDR3 length: 16 residues. Trimming took 4 bases from V and 0 from J; bases not matched to a gene: 8. CDR3 nucleotides: TGTGCCAGCAGTGCACGTCTAGCGGGCGTCTCCTACGAGCAGTACTTC. The encoded protein is CASSARLAGVSYEQYF.

The sample holds one count of this clone. The chain joins TRBV6-1 to TRBJ2-1; 7 bases map to TRBD1. The CDR3 covers 16 residues. Germline-derived CDR1 and CDR2 are MNHNS and SASEGT. The V gene end was trimmed by 0 bases and the J gene end by 3 bases; junction bases not matched to a gene: 5. In nucleotides, the CDR3 is TGTGCCAGCAGTGAAGCAGAACAGGGGTTCTACAATGAGCAGTTCTTC. Protein product: CASSEAEQGFYNEQFF.

The chain uses TRBV6-5 and TRBJ1-5; 7 positions agree with TRBD1. CDR3 length: 12 amino acids. Germline V gene data show CDR1 as MNHEY and CDR2 as SVGAGI. V was pared by 8 bases and J by 6 bases, with 4 bases of the junction left unmatched. The CDR3 is CASGDSLQPQHF. The CDR3 bases are TGTGCCAGCGGGGACAGCCTTCAGCCCCAGCATTTT.

The chain uses TRBV30 and TRBJ1-5; D possibly corresponds to TRBD1 (5 bases). The CDR3 covers 14 residues. The V end lost 5 bases, the J end lost 6 bases, and 17 bases lay between the germline ends. CDR1 GTSNPN and CDR2 SVGIG come from the germline V gene (reference sequence). The CDR3 reads CAWSRGGASQPQHF. The CDR3 nucleotides read TGTGCCTGGTCTAGGGGAGGGGCGAGTCAGCCCCAGCATTTT.

The chain employs TRBV5-4 and TRBJ1-2; TRBD1 is a possible D gene (5 bases). V lost 0 bases and J 0 bases, leaving 6 bases between the germline ends. CDR3 length: 14 residues. Looked up from germline, CDR1 is SGHNT and CDR2 is YYREEE (reference sequence). CDR3 region: CASSLEGANYGYTF. CDR3 sequence (DNA): TGTGCCAGCAGCTTGGAAGGGGCTAACTATGGCTACACCTTC.

About this clone: Other DNA sequences from this sample encode an identical CDR3 as well. The chain joins TRBV7-9 to TRBJ1-1; D possibly corresponds to TRBD1 (5 bases). The germline gives CDR1 SEHNR, CDR2 FQNEAQ (reference sequence). The CDR3 totals 12 residues. Trimming stripped 5 bases from V and 4 bases from J, with 8 bases between. CDR3 loop: CASSPGGTEAFF. In DNA, the CDR3 is TGTGCCAGCAGCCCGGGGGGCACTGAAGCTTTCTTT.

V gene TRBV28 combines with J gene TRBJ1-5; 10 bases agree with TRBD1. Looked up from germline, CDR1 is MDHEN and CDR2 is SYDVKM. V was pared by 6 bases and J by 7 bases, with 9 bases of the junction left unmatched. CDR3 length: 15 residues. The CDR3 DNA reads TGTGCCAGCAGCCGAGACAGGGGGCCGAGGCAGCCCCAGCATTTT. Protein: CASSRDRGPRQPQHF.

This chain uses TRBV6-2 or TRBV6-3 with TRBJ1-1; unclear D gene. The CDR3 spans 16 residues. Per the germline V gene, CDR1 is MNHEY and CDR2 is SVGEGT. V was trimmed by 6 bases and J by 0 bases, leaving 17 bases between them. CDR3 protein: CASSPPGYEMNTEAFF. In DNA form, the CDR3 reads TGTGCCAGCAGCCCACCGGGATACGAAATGAACACTGAAGCTTTCTTT.

The CDR3 DNA sequence: TGTGCCAGTAGTTTCGGACAGGGGGGAAATCAGCCCCAGCATTTT. This translates into CASSFGQGGNQPQHF. The chain is built from TRBV19 and TRBJ1-5; 10 nucleotides agree with TRBD1. Germline-derived CDR1 and CDR2 are LNHDA and SQIVND (reference sequence). The CDR3 extends over 15 amino acids. V shed 5 bases and J 4 bases; nucleotides not matched to a gene: 5.

This chain connects TRBV28 to TRBJ1-2, with 10 nucleotides matching TRBD1. CDR3 size: 17 residues. With V trimmed by 5 bases and J by 0 bases, 9 bases remained unmatched. CDR1 and CDR2 (germline): MDHEN, SYDVKM. The CDR3 here is CASSQRTGGTSNYGYTF. In nucleotides, the CDR3 is TGTGCCAGCAGTCAAAGGACAGGGGGGACTTCTAACTATGGCTACACCTTC.

This chain links TRBV24-1 with TRBJ2-3; 7 bases line up with TRBD1. V lost 6 bases, J lost 7 bases, and 15 bases stayed unmatched. The germline V gene encodes CDR1 KGHDR and CDR2 SFDVKD. The CDR3 consists of 16 residues. As DNA, the CDR3 is TGTGCCACCAGTCCCACCCAACCGGGACAGACGTATACGCAGTATTTT. Encoded protein: CATSPTQPGQTYTQYF.

The V call is TRBV6-6, the J call TRBJ1-2, with 8 bases lining up with TRBD1. CDR1 and CDR2 from the germline V gene are MNHNY and SVGAGI (reference sequence). This CDR3 has 15 residues. The V segment lost 2 bases and the J segment 2 bases; nucleotides outside the gene matches: 4. As DNA, the CDR3 is TGTGCCAGCAGTTACAGGACAGGGAAAAACTATGGCTACACCTTC. It specifies CASSYRTGKNYGYTF.

In nucleotides, the CDR3 is TGCGCCAGCAGTGCAGGGGGGACAGGATTTAATTTCTCCTACGAGCAGTACTTC. Encoded protein: CASSAGGTGFNFSYEQYF. The V and J genes are TRBV10-1 and TRBJ2-7; TRBD1 matches at 8 bases. This CDR3 is 18 amino acids long. The trim removed 4 bases at V and 0 bases at J, leaving 14 bases unmatched. The V gene's germline CDR1 is WNHNN and CDR2 SYGVQD (reference sequence).